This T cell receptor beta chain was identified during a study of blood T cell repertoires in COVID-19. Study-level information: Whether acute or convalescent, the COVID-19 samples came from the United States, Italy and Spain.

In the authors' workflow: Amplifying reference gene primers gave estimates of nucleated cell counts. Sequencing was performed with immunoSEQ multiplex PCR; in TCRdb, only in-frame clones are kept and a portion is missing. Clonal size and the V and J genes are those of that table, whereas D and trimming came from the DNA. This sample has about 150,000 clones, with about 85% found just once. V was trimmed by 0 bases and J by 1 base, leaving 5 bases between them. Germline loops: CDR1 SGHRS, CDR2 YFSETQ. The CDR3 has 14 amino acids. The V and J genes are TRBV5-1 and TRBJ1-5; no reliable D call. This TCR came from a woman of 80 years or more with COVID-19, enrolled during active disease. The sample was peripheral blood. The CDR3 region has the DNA TGCGCCAGCAGCTTGGGGCCGAGCAATCAGCCCCAGCATTTT. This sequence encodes CASSLGPSNQPQHF.